This T cell receptor (beta chain) was sequenced in a study of blood T cell repertoires in COVID-19. Each recovered donor of Cohort 3 presented with two negative PCRs, clearance, or symptom resolution. In the authors' methods: Reference gene primer amplification gave estimated nucleated cell counts. Profiled with immunoSEQ multiplex PCR; TCRdb holds only in-frame clones, not every one. V and J calls and clone size are copied from that table; D and trimming were computed from the DNA. The sample comprises approximately 150,000 clones, roughly 84% of which are singletons, and over 12% rests with the top ten. The CDR3 is 13 residues long. In germline, CDR1 is LNHDA, CDR2 SQIVND (reference sequence). The V and J ends lost 4 bases and 5 bases respectively, with 12 bases between them.

The TCR originated in a man in his fifties who had recovered from COVID-19. Sequencing was carried out using PBMCs or T cells enriched from blood (not recorded which). V usage is TRBV19 and J usage is TRBJ2-7; D might be TRBD1 (5 bases). The CDR3 region is CASSTQDMNEQYF. CDR3 sequence (DNA): TGTGCCAGTAGTACACAGGACATGAACGAGCAGTACTTC. Together with reference TRBV19 and TRBJ2-7, the CDR3 gives the full variable domain: DGGITQSPKYLFRKEGQNVTLSCEQNLNHDAMYWYRQDPGQGLRLIYYSQIVNDFQKGDIAEGYSVSREKKESFPLTVTSAQKNPTAFYLCASSTQDMNEQYFGPGTRLTVT.